A single sample is the source of the 27 T cell receptor beta chains below, sequenced in a study of Ad26.COV2.S vaccination and SARS-CoV-2 variants. Data came from immunoSEQ multiplex PCR; TCRdb stores just in-frame clones and leaves some out. Among approximately 500,000 clones listed, roughly 85% were seen once. Treatment in this sample: 15 to 20 received Ad26.COV2.S at low or high dose, single or two shots; roughly 5 received placebo; per-sample allocation not given. At day 63 after the first vaccine or placebo injection, samples were drawn. This material consisted of peripheral blood, taken in a trial of Ad26.COV2.S vaccine versus placebo. These receptors came from a person between 18 and 65 years old who received the Ad26.COV2.S COVID-19 vaccine or a placebo.

This chain links TRBV19 with TRBJ2-3, with TRBD2 as a possible D gene (6 bases). Germline V gene data show CDR1 as LNHDA and CDR2 as SQIVND (reference sequence). V was trimmed by 6 bases and J by 1 base, leaving 17 bases between them. The CDR3 has 16 amino acids. CDR3 in DNA: TGTGCCAGTAGCCGACTAGTTCCCGGGGGCACAGATACGCAGTATTTT. This translates into CASSRLVPGGTDTQYF.

V usage is TRBV5-1 and J usage is TRBJ1-4, with D perhaps matching TRBD1 (5 bases). The CDR3 has 15 residues. Germline V gene lookup returns CDR1 SGHRS and CDR2 YFSETQ. V lost 7 bases, J lost 4 bases, and 17 bases lay in between. The CDR3 coding sequence is TGCGCCAGCTCCTCCGGGGGGACGGTTAATGAAAAACTGTTTTTT. Its translation: CASSSGGTVNEKLFF.

V is TRBV28 and J is TRBJ1-5; D call uncertain. V lost 6 bases to trimming and J lost 0 bases, with 12 bases between them. This CDR3 has 15 residues. The V gene's germline CDR1 is MDHEN and CDR2 SYDVKM. The CDR3 DNA sequence: TGTGCCAGCAGGCCCGGTTTAAGTAGCAATCAGCCCCAGCATTTT. Protein sequence: CASRPGLSSNQPQHF.

The chain has TRBV5-4 and TRBJ2-7; 8 bases fit TRBD2. The germline V gene has CDR1 SGHNT and CDR2 YYREEE (reference sequence). V lost 0 bases, J lost 6 bases, and 17 bases stayed unmatched. This CDR3 has 18 amino acids. The CDR3 reads CASSLVTSGDETETEQYF. The CDR3 DNA sequence: TGTGCCAGCAGCTTGGTAACTAGCGGAGACGAGACAGAGACCGAGCAGTACTTC.

The rearrangement uses TRBV7-2 and TRBJ2-1; D is perhaps TRBD2 (7 bases). The CDR3 runs 15 residues. The germline V gene has CDR1 SGHTA and CDR2 FQGNSA. Trimming shortened V by 5 bases and J by 2 bases, and 13 bases separated the two germline ends. The CDR3 loop is CASSPRGGPYNEQFF. CDR3 coding DNA: TGTGCCAGCAGCCCGAGGGGGGGCCCCTACAATGAGCAGTTCTTC.

The genes are TRBV6-6 and TRBJ2-1; 11 bases are a match to TRBD2. The V gene end was trimmed by 5 bases and the J gene end by 8 bases; junction bases not matched to a gene: 8. The CDR3 runs to 15 residues. Germline values: CDR1 MNHNY, CDR2 SVGAGI (reference sequence). Written as DNA, the CDR3 is TGTGCCAGCAGTGCTACTAGCGGGAGTGTCGATGAGCAGTTCTTC. Translation: CASSATSGSVDEQFF.

The chain uses TRBV18 and TRBJ2-4, with D possibly matching TRBD2 (5 bases). The CDR3 has 12 residues. Germline V gene sequence: CDR1 KGHSH, CDR2 LQKENI. The V end was cut by 3 bases, the J end by 12 bases, with 12 bases between. In DNA form, the CDR3 reads TGTGCCAGCTCACCCACCACCGGGGATCAGTACTTC. It translates to CASSPTTGDQYF.

About this clone: This sample also contains other DNA sequences that code for the same CDR3. The V gene is TRBV7-2, the J gene TRBJ2-1, with D unclear. Germline V gene sequence: CDR1 SGHTA, CDR2 FQGNSA. This CDR3 is built from 13 residues. V lost 4 bases to trimming and J lost 5 bases, with 9 bases between them. The CDR3 bases are TGTGCCAGCAGCTCCCGGGTAAACAATGAGCAGTTCTTC. Protein sequence: CASSSRVNNEQFF.

Here the CDR3 reads CASSPVGAEQYF. The DNA of the CDR3 is TGTGCCAGCAGCCCCGTAGGGGCCGAGCAGTACTTC. The rearrangement joins TRBV6-6 to TRBJ2-7; D may be TRBD1 (5 bases). The CDR3 extends over 12 amino acids. Per the germline V gene, CDR1 is MNHNY and CDR2 is SVGAGI (reference sequence). Trimming pared 6 bases from V and 6 bases from J, leaving 12 bases between.

V gene TRBV6-5 combines with J gene TRBJ2-3, with D uncertain. The CDR3 totals 15 residues. The V end lost 6 bases, the J end lost 0 bases, and 13 bases lay between the germline ends. Germline CDR1 is MNHEY and CDR2 is SVGAGI. The CDR3 reads CASRDLFGSTDTQYF. The CDR3 nucleotides read TGTGCCAGCAGGGACCTGTTCGGTAGCACAGATACGCAGTATTTT.

The rearrangement uses TRBV29-1 and TRBJ2-7; 8 positions match TRBD1. This CDR3 has 15 amino acids. V shed 4 bases and J 7 bases; nucleotides not matched to a gene: 15. The germline gives CDR1 SQVTM, CDR2 ANQGSEA. In DNA form, the CDR3 reads TGCAGCGTTGCTATCGGTGGACAGGGTTTTGGTGAGCAGTACTTC. Protein sequence: CSVAIGGQGFGEQYF.

A word on this clone: Other DNA variants within this sample encode the same CDR3. This rearrangement joins TRBV5-1 to TRBJ2-6; D ambiguous. The germline gives CDR1 SGHRS, CDR2 YFSETQ. This CDR3 has 14 amino acids. V gave up 0 bases and J gave up 2 bases, with 3 bases separating them. DNA for the CDR3: TGCGCCAGCAGCTTGGGCGCTGGGGCCAACGTCCTGACTTTC. Amino acids: CASSLGAGANVLTF.

This sequence joins TRBV19 and TRBJ2-7, with 8 bases identical to TRBD1. The CDR3 covers 17 residues. Trimming at V came to 3 bases and at J to 3 bases, leaving 13 bases not matched to a gene. Germline loops: CDR1 LNHDA, CDR2 SQIVND (reference sequence). CDR3: CASSIRGQAALNYEQYF. CDR3 coding DNA: TGTGCCAGTAGTATTCGGGGACAGGCCGCTTTAAACTACGAGCAGTACTTC.

The V call is TRBV28, the J call TRBJ1-4, with TRBD1 matching over 9 bases. The CDR3 has 15 amino acids. V lost 4 bases and J lost 4; bases outside the gene matches: 4. CDR1 and CDR2 from the germline V gene are MDHEN and SYDVKM. The CDR3 sequence is CASSSRDRDNEKLFF. As DNA, the CDR3 is TGTGCCAGCAGTTCCCGGGACAGGGATAATGAAAAACTGTTTTTT.

This clone was recorded once. The chain combines TRBV7-3 with TRBJ2-6; a weak D match, TRBD1 (6 bases). Germline-derived CDR1 and CDR2 are SGHTA and FQGTGA. Between the trimmed V and J ends, which lost 2 bases and 2 bases, there was a span of 10 bases. The CDR3 contains 16 residues. The CDR3 is CASSLGSGAGANVLTF. CDR3 bases: TGTGCCAGCAGCTTAGGGTCAGGGGCTGGGGCCAACGTCCTGACTTTC.

This sequence joins TRBV10-3 and TRBJ2-1, with 9 bases lining up with TRBD2. The CDR3 is 13 amino acids. V was pared by 4 bases and J by 7 bases, with 2 bases of the junction left unmatched. Germline values: CDR1 ENHRY, CDR2 SYGVKD. CDR3 sequence: CAISGLAENEQFF. CDR3 sequence (DNA): TGTGCCATCAGTGGACTAGCGGAAAATGAGCAGTTCTTC.

The rearrangement uses TRBV14 and TRBJ2-2, with 8 bases lining up with TRBD2. Germline-derived CDR1 and CDR2 are SGHDN and FVKESK. J gave up 6 bases and V 4 bases, and 10 bases lay outside the gene matches. There are 16 residues in the CDR3. The CDR3 loop is CASSPLGGRKAGELFF. The CDR3 bases are TGTGCCAGCAGCCCCCTGGGCGGGAGGAAGGCCGGGGAGCTGTTTTTT.

This sequence joins TRBV5-1 and TRBJ2-6; a weak D match, TRBD2 (5 bases). The CDR3 loop spans 15 amino acids. Germline V gene sequence: CDR1 SGHRS, CDR2 YFSETQ. Trimming took 0 bases from V and 2 from J, leaving 6 bases between them. As DNA, the CDR3 is TGCGCCAGCAGCTTGGGGGAGACTGGGGCCAACGTCCTGACTTTC. Translating gives CASSLGETGANVLTF.

The chain joins TRBV6-6 to TRBJ2-2; D possibly matches TRBD1 or TRBD2 (5 bases each). Germline CDR1 is MNHNY and CDR2 is SVGAGI (reference sequence). The CDR3 runs to 14 residues. CDR3 sequence (DNA): TGTCTGGTAGCCGGGACCGTCAACACCGGGGAGCTGTTTTTT. It encodes CLVAGTVNTGELFF.

The V and J genes are TRBV19 and TRBJ2-3; TRBD2 agrees at 8 bases. After removal of 11 bases from V and 5 bases from J, the junction contained 6 bases not matched to a gene. Germline values: CDR1 LNHDA, CDR2 SQIVND (reference sequence). CDR3 size: 12 residues. The CDR3 nucleotides are TGTGCCGGAGAGCGGGGGCAAGATACGCAGTATTTT. Translating gives CAGERGQDTQYF.

V gene TRBV6-5 combines with J gene TRBJ1-1; 9 bases are a match to TRBD1. The CDR3 contains 14 residues. Germline V gene data show CDR1 as MNHEY and CDR2 as SVGAGI. V shed 11 bases, J shed 3 bases, and the junction held 10 bases outside the gene matches. CDR3 nucleotides: TGTGCCTTATGGACAGGGGCGCTCGACACTGAAGCTTTCTTT. Its translation: CALWTGALDTEAFF.

This chain uses TRBV2 with TRBJ1-2; 9 nucleotides align to TRBD1. The CDR3 runs to 15 residues. Germline assignment: CDR1 SNHLY and CDR2 FYNNEI. V lost 5 bases and J lost 4; bases outside the gene matches: 8. DNA of the CDR3: TGTGCCAGCAGTTACAACAGGGGGCGAGGCTATGGCTACACCTTC. It encodes CASSYNRGRGYGYTF.

The J gene is TRBJ1-1, the V gene TRBV18; TRBD1 might be the D (6 bases). CDR3 length equals 15 residues. CDR1 is KGHSH, CDR2 LQKENI, per germline. V lost 3 bases and J lost 0, with 11 bases in between. Written as DNA, the CDR3 is TGTGCCAGCTCACCCTCCGGACAGCTGAACACTGAAGCTTTCTTT. Translation: CASSPSGQLNTEAFF.

This clone turned up a few times. The J gene is TRBJ2-7, the V gene TRBV7-2, with D possibly matching TRBD2 (6 bases). Between the trimmed V and J ends, which lost 0 bases and 2 bases, there was a span of 8 bases. From germline, CDR1 is SGHTA and CDR2 FQGNSA. The CDR3 spans 14 residues. Here the CDR3 DNA reads TGTGCCAGCAGCTTAGCACTAGCCACCTACGAGCAGTACTTC. As protein: CASSLALATYEQYF.

The chain recombines TRBV28 with TRBJ2-1, with 13 nucleotides matching TRBD2. This CDR3 region has 14 residues. The V segment lost 5 bases and the J segment 9 bases; nucleotides outside the gene matches: 4. Germline loops: CDR1 MDHEN, CDR2 SYDVKM. The CDR3 protein is CASSRLAGGGEQFF. CDR3 DNA: TGTGCCAGCAGTAGACTAGCGGGGGGCGGTGAGCAGTTCTTC.

The rearrangement joins TRBV20-1 to TRBJ2-7; weak D call: TRBD2 (6 bases). The CDR3 is 10 residues long. CDR1 and CDR2 (germline): DFQATT, SNEGSKA (reference sequence). V gave up 6 bases and J gave up 7 bases, with 10 bases separating them. The CDR3 coding sequence is TGCAGTGCCGGGACTGCAGAGCAGTACTTC. This encodes CSAGTAEQYF.

This chain links TRBV6-6 with TRBJ1-5; D unclear. Per the germline V gene, CDR1 is MNHNY and CDR2 is SVGAGI (reference sequence). The V end was cut by 5 bases, the J end by 9 bases, with 14 bases between. This CDR3 comprises 13 residues. CDR3 nucleotides: TGTGCCAGCAGTCAAACCGCGACTGGGCCCCAGCATTTT. Translation: CASSQTATGPQHF.